This T cell receptor (beta chain) is drawn from a study of T cells after yellow fever vaccination. General study results and limits: Researchers report a weaker secondary response that nonetheless peaked faster, day 5 versus 15. The booster saw the reappearance of most primary-vaccination clones (approximately 97% CD4, about 85% CD8).

The 5'RACE template-switching step produced TCR cDNA and added a universal primer site and UMIs. From the 5' RACE reads, TCRdb called clonotypes with MiXCR, one entry per CDR3 protein. The sample has more than 250,000 distinct CDR3 sequences; around 7% are singletons. Germline assignment: CDR1 SQVTM and CDR2 ANQGSEA. The CDR3 sequence is 14 residues long. V lost 0 bases, J lost 4 bases, and 4 bases stayed unmatched. This clonotype was counted between two and nine times. Its cognate antigen is unknown. Source: PBMCs, taken 35 to 50 days after the first yellow fever vaccination. This clonotype originated in a man aged 18 to 35 who received the YFV17D yellow fever vaccine. The chain couples TRBV29-1 to TRBJ2-5, with 8 bases matching TRBD2. CDR3 DNA: TGCAGCGTTGAAGAACGGGGGGGCGGAGAGACCCAGTACTTC. Its protein is CSVEERGGGETQYF.